Below, 23 T cell receptor beta chains from the same sample are listed, as sequenced in a study of T cell repertoires in cytomegalovirus infection. TCRdb reprocessed the reads with MiXCR, giving one entry per CDR3 protein. The sample records around 740,000 distinct CDR3 sequences, approximately 34% being singletons. The specimen was PBMCs. The receptors were gathered from a human donor in good health (CMV status not recorded). Some clones in this sample may be carry-over from other donors' samples.

At least ten counts were recorded for this clonotype. The rearrangement uses TRBV27 and TRBJ2-7, with TRBD1 as a possible D gene (6 bases). The V gene lost 8 bases and the J gene lost 0 bases, with 14 bases spanning the gap. This CDR3 contains 14 residues. The germline V gene encodes CDR1 MNHEY and CDR2 SMNVEV (reference sequence). CDR3 protein: CASARQENSYEQYF. The CDR3 DNA sequence: TGTGCCAGCGCCAGACAGGAGAACTCCTACGAGCAGTACTTC.

The chain has TRBV24-1 and TRBJ2-5, with 7 positions matching TRBD2. In germline, CDR1 is KGHDR, CDR2 SFDVKD. V dropped 2 bases and J dropped 5; count of bases not matched to a gene: 4. CDR3 length equals 14 residues. The CDR3, as DNA: TGTGCCACCAGTGATTCCGGGGGGAGGGAGACCCAGTACTTC. Amino acids: CATSDSGGRETQYF.

This clonotype was picked up a small number of times. Written as DNA, the CDR3 is TGTGCCAGCAGTTTAGCCAGGATCTATGGCTACACCTTC. Protein sequence: CASSLARIYGYTF. The genes are TRBV12-3 or TRBV12-4 and TRBJ1-2; D is undetermined. Deletions cut 0 bases from V and 4 bases from J, with 6 bases between. The CDR3 consists of 13 residues.

The rearrangement joins TRBV5-6 to TRBJ2-5; D not certain. This CDR3 has 14 residues. From germline, CDR1 is SGHDT and CDR2 YYEEEE. With 2 bases removed from V and 1 base from J, the gap between germline ends came to 9 bases. The chain's CDR3 is CASSLEAVQETQYF. The DNA for the CDR3 is TGTGCCAGCAGCTTAGAGGCAGTCCAAGAGACCCAGTACTTC.

The chain has TRBV5-1 and TRBJ2-7, with D possibly matching TRBD2 (5 bases). The CDR3 totals 14 residues. From germline, CDR1 is SGHRS and CDR2 YFSETQ. Deletions cut 6 bases from V and 0 bases from J, with 13 bases between. The CDR3 is CASNPSGLSYEQYF. In DNA form, the CDR3 reads TGCGCCAGCAACCCCAGCGGTCTCTCCTACGAGCAGTACTTC.

This clonotype was counted only a few times. The chain employs TRBV9 and TRBJ2-1; D is unclear. Germline lookup yields CDR1 SGDLS and CDR2 YYNGEE. The V end was cut by 4 bases, the J end by 4 bases, with 12 bases between. The CDR3 has 14 amino acids. The CDR3: CASSPKPLYNEQFF. The CDR3 nucleotides are TGTGCCAGCAGCCCGAAACCATTATACAATGAGCAGTTCTTC.

Only a few counts were recorded for this clonotype. This chain links TRBV6-5 with TRBJ2-7; TRBD2 matches 11 bases. V was clipped by 1 base and J by 3 bases; unmatched bases: 5. The CDR3 covers 16 residues. Germline CDR1 and CDR2: MNHEY and SVGAGI. CDR3 nucleotide sequence: TGTGCCAGCAGTTACTACTCTAGCGGGAGGTTCTACGAGCAGTACTTC. Translating gives CASSYYSSGRFYEQYF.

The J gene is TRBJ1-5, the V gene TRBV29-1; D is possibly TRBD1 (6 bases). V was shortened by 4 bases and J by 0 bases, with 10 bases between the two germline ends. The CDR3 is 14 residues long. CDR1 is SQVTM and CDR2 is ANQGSEA in the germline V gene. The CDR3 nucleotides are TGCAGCGTTGTGGACAGTTATAGCAATCAGCCCCAGCATTTT. Its protein is CSVVDSYSNQPQHF.

The V call is TRBV10-3, the J call TRBJ2-2; 7 nucleotides match TRBD2. Germline lookup yields CDR1 ENHRY and CDR2 SYGVKD. The CDR3 has 14 residues. V was pared by 10 bases and J by 4 bases, with 9 bases of the junction left unmatched. DNA of the CDR3: TGTGCCACAACTCTCAGCGGGACCACCGGGGAGCTGTTTTTT. This encodes CATTLSGTTGELFF.

This clonotype was observed a few times. The V call is TRBV10-3, the J call TRBJ2-1; 8 bases are a match to TRBD2. The V and J ends lost 4 bases and 5 bases, in that order; junction bases with no gene match: 13. Germline V gives CDR1 ENHRY, CDR2 SYGVKD. There are 17 residues in the CDR3. CDR3 loop: CAISGTSKRVADNEQFF. The CDR3 bases are TGTGCCATCAGTGGGACTAGCAAACGGGTCGCCGACAATGAGCAGTTCTTC.

V and J are TRBV10-3 and TRBJ1-3, with no clear D. With 2 bases removed from V and 4 bases from J, the gap between germline ends came to 6 bases. This CDR3 contains 13 residues. Germline assignment: CDR1 ENHRY and CDR2 SYGVKD. For the CDR3, the DNA is TGTGCCATCAGTGAGGGACGCGGAAACACCATATATTTT. This encodes CAISEGRGNTIYF.

The rearrangement uses TRBV28 and TRBJ2-2; TRBD1 might be the D (6 bases). V was cut by 10 bases and J by 7 bases, with 13 bases left in between. Germline values: CDR1 MDHEN, CDR2 SYDVKM. This CDR3 spans 12 amino acids. Here the CDR3 reads CATGVPGGELFF. Here the CDR3 DNA reads TGTGCCACAGGGGTACCGGGCGGGGAGCTGTTTTTT. Using reference TRBV28 and TRBJ2-2 for the parts outside the CDR3, the full variable domain is DVKVTQSSRYLVKRTGEKVFLECVQDMDHENMFWYRQDPGLGLRLIYFSYDVKMKEKGDIPEGYSVSREKKERFSLILESASTNQTSMYLCATGVPGGELFFGEGSRLTVL.

The chain combines TRBV10-3 with TRBJ2-1, with a tentative D call TRBD1 (6 bases). From germline, CDR1 is ENHRY and CDR2 SYGVKD. V was trimmed by 7 bases and J by 5 bases, leaving 15 bases between them. This CDR3 is 14 amino acids long. The CDR3 loop reads CAITNNGQNNEQFF. The DNA of the CDR3 is TGTGCCATCACGAATAATGGACAGAACAATGAGCAGTTCTTC.

Comments on this clonotype: A much larger clone lies a single base off, so this may be a read error. The CDR3 here is CASSLRLAGEFEQSF. In DNA form, the CDR3 reads TGTGCCAGCAGCTTACGGCTAGCGGGAGAGTTTGAGCAGTCCTTC. This chain connects TRBV7-2 to TRBJ2-1, with 10 bases matching TRBD2. Germline V gene lookup returns CDR1 SGHTA and CDR2 FQGNSA. CDR3 size: 15 residues. Combining the CDR3 with reference TRBV7-2 and TRBJ2-1 gives the whole variable domain GAGVSQSPSNKVTEKGKDVELRCDPISGHTALYWYRQSLGQGLEFLIYFQGNSAPDKSGLPSDRFSAERTGGSVSTLTIQRTQQEDSAVYLCASSLRLAGEFEQSFGPGTRLTVL.

This clonotype was detected many times. The rearrangement joins TRBV7-2 to TRBJ2-3; TRBD1 matches at 7 bases. Germline assignment: CDR1 SGHTA and CDR2 FQGNSA. The ends lost 3 bases at V and 6 bases at J; junction bases unmatched: 12. The CDR3 has 16 residues. CDR3 protein: CASSFLRTGNGDTQYF. The CDR3 bases are TGTGCCAGCAGCTTTCTCCGGACAGGCAACGGCGATACGCAGTATTTT.

This clonotype has a count of ten or more. V is TRBV7-2 and J is TRBJ2-1; D is perhaps TRBD2 (5 bases). Looked up from germline, CDR1 is SGHTA and CDR2 is FQGNSA. With 2 bases removed from V and 5 bases from J, the gap between germline ends came to 10 bases. The CDR3 runs to 14 residues. The DNA of the CDR3 is TGTGCCAGCAGCTTATACGTAGCGAACAATGAGCAGTTCTTC. Residues: CASSLYVANNEQFF.

The sample holds a few counts of this clonotype. This chain joins TRBV6-1 and TRBJ1-5; D possibly corresponds to TRBD1 (6 bases). V was cut by 6 bases and J by 0 bases, with 9 bases left in between. The V gene's germline CDR1 is MNHNS and CDR2 SASEGT. The CDR3 sequence is 14 residues long. This chain's CDR3 is CASRDSHSNQPQHF. The CDR3 DNA reads as TGTGCCAGCAGGGACAGCCATAGCAATCAGCCCCAGCATTTT.

The genes are TRBV19 and TRBJ1-5; 8 nucleotides line up with TRBD1. The J segment lost 2 bases and the V segment lost 6 bases, leaving 12 bases of the junction unmatched. Germline V CDR1 and CDR2: LNHDA, SQIVND (reference sequence). This CDR3 region has 17 residues. The DNA for the CDR3 is TGTGCCAGTAGGAACAGGGGGGGGGGCTACGGCAATCAGCCCCAGCATTTT. Protein sequence: CASRNRGGGYGNQPQHF.

Notes on this clonotype: A much larger clone lies one base from this, so it may be a read error. V usage is TRBV7-8 and J usage is TRBJ1-2; D is unresolved. In germline, CDR1 is SGHVS, CDR2 FQNEAQ. CDR3 length: 14 residues. The germline V and J ends were trimmed by 3 bases and 1 base, with 9 bases remaining between them. The CDR3, as DNA: TGTGCCAGCAGCTTCGGGAGGAATAACTATGGCTACACCTTC. It is translated as CASSFGRNNYGYTF.

Note on this clonotype: The germline gene is not matched at one end of the junction; a read error may be the cause. The chain couples TRBV29-1 to TRBJ1-1; D perhaps matches TRBD1 (5 bases). Germline V gene lookup returns CDR1 SQVTM and CDR2 ANQGSEA. The CDR3 runs 11 residues. CDR3: CSVSEGASLPF. In nucleotides, the CDR3 is TGCAGCGTCTCCGAAGGGGCCTCGTTACCATTT.

This sequence joins TRBV12-3 or TRBV12-4 and TRBJ1-4; weak D call: TRBD1 (6 bases). V lost 6 bases and J lost 7, with 18 bases in between. CDR3 length: 15 amino acids. In nucleotides, the CDR3 is TGTGCCAGCAGCGGGTGGGGCAGGGGTTCTGAAAAACTGTTTTTT. Protein product: CASSGWGRGSEKLFF.

This rearrangement joins TRBV7-8 to TRBJ1-3; no reliable D call. With 1 base removed from V and 9 bases from J, the gap between germline ends came to 10 bases. This CDR3 is 13 amino acids long. Germline CDR1 is SGHVS and CDR2 is FQNEAQ. The CDR3: CASSLVSLSTIYF. The DNA of the CDR3 is TGTGCCAGCAGCTTAGTGAGCCTATCCACCATATATTTT. Full variable domain (remainder filled in from reference TRBV7-8 and TRBJ1-3): GAGVSQSPRYKVAKRGQDVALRCDPISGHVSLFWYQQALGQGPEFLTYFQNEAQLDKSGLPSDRFFAERPEGSVSTLKIQRTQQEDSAVYLCASSLVSLSTIYFGEGSWLTVV.

This sequence joins TRBV19 and TRBJ1-5, with 7 bases that match TRBD1. V gave up 1 base and J gave up 4 bases; unmatched junction bases: 4. The length of the CDR3 is 15 residues. Germline CDR1 LNHDA, CDR2 SQIVND (reference sequence). The CDR3 nucleotides are TGTGCCAGTAGTATAGTAGCAGGGGGTAATCAGCCCCAGCATTTT. It is translated as CASSIVAGGNQPQHF.